Listed below are T cell receptor beta chains from one sample, sequenced in a study of cytomegalovirus exposure and HLA in healthy donors. Data came from immunoSEQ multiplex PCR; TCRdb stores just in-frame clones and leaves some out. The table has fewer than 200,000 clones, 76% seen once; the top ten hold about 0.69%. Material: PBMCs. These receptors were taken from a female donor in good health and CMV-seronegative. Each CDR3 is given with its conserved first and last residue. The order of the fields is J gene, D gene, clone size, V gene, CDR3 protein, CDR3 DNA. A D gene is named only where the DNA matches it firmly. Some rows mark clone size as missing; the rest say once, few, many or name a class of expanded clone.

>TRBJ1-2|TRBD1|-|TRBV28
CASSSGQGRGGYTF
TGTGCCAGCAGTTCAGGACAGGGGCGGGGAGGCTACACCTTC
>TRBJ2-5|-|once|TRBV4-2
CASSQVTGRDQETQYF
TGTGCCAGCAGCCAAGTCACCGGGAGAGACCAAGAGACCCAGTACTTC
>TRBJ2-3|-|-|TRBV4-1
CASSDPADTQYF
TGCGCCAGCAGTGATCCGGCAGATACGCAGTATTTT
>TRBJ2-2|TRBD2|-|TRBV30
CAWSGMGLNTGELFF
TGTGCCTGGAGTGGAATGGGACTAAACACCGGGGAGCTGTTTTTT
>TRBJ2-7|-|-|TRBV5-4
CASSPGGRSSYEQYF
TGTGCCAGCAGCCCCGGGGGTCGGAGTTCCTACGAGCAGTACTTC
>TRBJ2-7|TRBD2|-|TRBV5-1
CASGRTSGSNEQYF
TGCGCCAGTGGGAGGACTAGCGGGAGTAACGAGCAGTACTTC
>TRBJ2-3|-|-|TRBV7-2
CASSLAIPADTQYF
TGTGCCAGCAGCTTAGCGATTCCGGCAGATACGCAGTATTTT
>TRBJ1-2|-|-|TRBV7-9
CASSSTGNYGYTF
TGTGCCAGCAGTTCAACAGGGAACTATGGCTACACCTTC
>TRBJ1-1|-|-|TRBV11-3
CASSLGRNLNTEAFF
TGTGCCAGCAGCTTGGGGAGGAACTTGAACACTGAAGCTTTCTTT
>TRBJ1-4|TRBD1|-|TRBV9
CASSSRTGTGNEKLFF
TGTGCCAGCAGCTCGCGAACCGGGACAGGGAATGAAAAACTGTTTTTT
>TRBJ2-2|-|-|TRBV19
CASRRQVYTGELFF
TGTGCCAGTAGAAGACAGGTGTACACCGGGGAGCTGTTTTTT
>TRBJ2-7|TRBD1|few|TRBV27
CASKGDRF
TGTGCCAGCAAAGGGGACAGATTC
>TRBJ2-7|TRBD2|once|TRBV6-5
CASSPPGLAVSEQYF
TGTGCCAGCAGCCCTCCGGGACTAGCGGTTAGCGAGCAGTACTTC
>TRBJ2-2|-|-|TRBV11-2
CASSFPGVNGELFF
TGTGCCAGCAGCTTCCCGGGGGTCAACGGGGAGCTGTTTTTT
>TRBJ1-2|-|-|TRBV7-2
CASSLAYQDGGYTF
TGTGCCAGCAGCTTAGCGTATCAGGATGGAGGCTACACCTTC
>TRBJ1-2|TRBD1|-|TRBV29-1
CSVAGTGTVGYTF
TGCAGCGTAGCCGGGACAGGAACAGTGGGCTACACCTTC
>TRBJ2-6|TRBD1|-|TRBV4-1
CASSQRDSSSGANVLTF
TGCGCCAGCAGCCAAAGGGACAGTAGCTCCGGGGCCAACGTCCTGACTTTC
>TRBJ2-3|TRBD1|medium-sized|TRBV27
CASGTGWDTQYF
TGTGCCAGTGGGACAGGGTGGGATACGCAGTATTTT
>TRBJ2-7|TRBD2|-|TRBV5-1
CASSLTSGRSAYEQYF
TGCGCCAGCAGCCTGACTAGCGGGAGGTCGGCCTACGAGCAGTACTTC
>TRBJ1-2|-|few|TRBV10-3
CAISGGGHYGYTF
TGTGCCATCAGTGGCGGCGGGCACTATGGCTACACCTTC
>TRBJ2-2|TRBD2|once|TRBV28
CASSFPGLAENTGELFF
TGTGCCAGCAGTTTCCCGGGACTAGCGGAGAACACCGGGGAGCTGTTTTTT
>TRBJ1-1|TRBD1|-|TRBV7-3
CASDRGRGNTEAFF
TGTGCCTCGGACAGGGGGCGTGGGAACACTGAAGCTTTCTTT
>TRBJ1-1|-|once|TRBV19
CASSKWGPGTEAFF
TGTGCCAGTAGTAAGTGGGGGCCTGGCACTGAAGCTTTCTTT
>TRBJ2-7|-|-|TRBV3-2
CARRAARNF
TGTGCCAGGAGGGCAGCCCGTAACTTC
>TRBJ2-2|TRBD2|-|TRBV7-2
CASSPTLAGGLTGELFF
TGTGCCAGCAGCCCTACACTAGCGGGAGGCCTGACCGGGGAGCTGTTTTTT
>TRBJ2-2|TRBD2|-|TRBV7-2
CASSGRGGGGPGELFF
TGTGCCAGCAGCGGGAGAGGTGGGGGAGGGCCCGGGGAGCTGTTTTTT
>TRBJ2-6|-|once|TRBV21-1
CASSKARAVSSGANVLTF
TGTGCCAGCAGCAAAGCGCGGGCAGTTAGCTCTGGGGCCAACGTCCTGACTTTC
>TRBJ1-2|-|-|TRBV6-6
CASSYYSTQRDGYTF
TGTGCCAGCAGTTATTATTCGACGCAGAGGGATGGCTACACCTTC
>TRBJ2-7|-|few|TRBV19
CASSIGQSSYEQYF
TGTGCCAGTAGTATTGGACAGAGCTCCTACGAGCAGTACTTC
>TRBJ1-2|TRBD1|-|TRBV6-4
CASSTSGQGLINYGYTF
TGTGCCAGCAGTACCTCGGGACAGGGTTTGATTAACTATGGCTACACCTTC
>TRBJ2-3|TRBD1|-|TRBV15
CATSRTDRVGRTDTQYF
TGTGCCACCAGCAGAACCGACAGGGTGGGTCGGACAGATACGCAGTATTTT
>TRBJ2-5|-|-|TRBV6-6
CASRTPGGTQYF
TGTGCCAGCAGAACCCCAGGAGGGACCCAGTACTTC
>TRBJ2-5|-|few|TRBV5-1
CASGDPGGETQYF
TGCGCCAGCGGGGACCCCGGGGGAGAGACCCAGTACTTC